This TCR beta chain is drawn from a study of blood T cell repertoires in COVID-19. Study-level background: Nucleic acid was either cDNA or gDNA, and it came from T cells, B-cell-depleted T cells, or PBMCs.

The CDR3 length is 17 residues. The germline gives CDR1 MNHEY, CDR2 SMNVEV (reference sequence). V was pared by 3 bases and J by 6 bases, with 14 bases of the junction left unmatched. Authors' processing steps: Estimation of nucleated cell counts was performed using reference gene primer amplification. Libraries were prepared by immunoSEQ multiplex PCR; TCRdb keeps only in-frame clonotypes and omits some of them. Clone size and V and J calls were adopted from that table, with D and trimming inferred from the DNA. The top ten hold about 10% of the sample, which has tens of thousands of clones, roughly 80% seen once.

This clonotype was obtained from a human donor in a cohort sampled during active COVID-19. The V and J genes are TRBV27 and TRBJ2-7; 10 positions agree with TRBD2. The sequenced sample consisted of peripheral blood. The CDR3 loop reads CASSFKASGGSRVEQYF. For the CDR3, the DNA is TGTGCCAGCAGTTTCAAGGCTAGCGGGGGATCTAGGGTCGAGCAGTACTTC.